This TCR beta chain was identified during a study of HIV-infected patients and healthy controls. Study conclusions and caveats: Unequal distinct sequence numbers between patients and controls complicated comparisons. Approximately twelve weeks of therapy was arguably too brief to observe immune reconstitution in treated samples.

cDNA was made from roughly 500 ng RNA using alpha and beta constant primers. Alpha and beta chain libraries were made separately by chain-specific third strand synthesis with multiplexing indices. Each cDNA molecule was barcoded, and a single primer pair amplified each chain. TCRdb re-called the 5' RACE reads with MiXCR, one entry per CDR3 protein. This sample has about 14,000 distinct CDR3 sequences, with 9.5% to 15% found just once. Roughly three months, about 14 weeks, into antiretroviral therapy, follow-up blood was collected. The repertoire came from unfractionated whole blood and reflected all unsorted peripheral T cells. This clonotype has ten or more counts. Antigen: not known. CDR3 length: 12 amino acids. Trimming pared 4 bases from V and 2 bases from J, leaving 2 bases between. Germline V gene data show CDR1 as LNHDA and CDR2 as SQIVND (reference sequence).

The starting material was blood, obtained during antiretroviral therapy. The clonotype originates from an adult with HIV infection. The donor label of this sample is uncertain. The genes are TRBV19 and TRBJ2-2, with D unclear. This CDR3 is CASSTNTGELFF. The CDR3 DNA reads as TGTGCCAGTAGTACTAACACCGGGGAGCTGTTTTTT.